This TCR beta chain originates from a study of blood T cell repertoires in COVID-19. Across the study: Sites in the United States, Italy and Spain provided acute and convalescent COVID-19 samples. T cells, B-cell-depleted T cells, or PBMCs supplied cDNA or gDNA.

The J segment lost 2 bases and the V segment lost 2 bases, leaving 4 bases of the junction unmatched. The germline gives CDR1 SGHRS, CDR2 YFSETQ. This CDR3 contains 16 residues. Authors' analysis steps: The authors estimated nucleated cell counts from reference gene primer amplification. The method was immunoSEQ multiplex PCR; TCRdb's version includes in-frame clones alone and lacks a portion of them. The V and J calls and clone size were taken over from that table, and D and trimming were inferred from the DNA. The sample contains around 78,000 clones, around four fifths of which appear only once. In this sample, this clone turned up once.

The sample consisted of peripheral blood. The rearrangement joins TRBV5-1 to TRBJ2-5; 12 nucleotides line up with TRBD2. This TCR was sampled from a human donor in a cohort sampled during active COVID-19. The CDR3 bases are TGCGCCAGCAGCTTTACACTAGCGGGGGGACAAGAGACCCAGTACTTC. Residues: CASSFTLAGGQETQYF. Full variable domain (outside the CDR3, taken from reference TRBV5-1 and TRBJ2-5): KAGVTQTPRYLIKTRGQQVTLSCSPISGHRSVSWYQQTPGQGLQFLFEYFSETQRNKGNFPGRFSGRQFSNSRSEMNVSTLELGDSALYLCASSFTLAGGQETQYFGPGTRLLVL.